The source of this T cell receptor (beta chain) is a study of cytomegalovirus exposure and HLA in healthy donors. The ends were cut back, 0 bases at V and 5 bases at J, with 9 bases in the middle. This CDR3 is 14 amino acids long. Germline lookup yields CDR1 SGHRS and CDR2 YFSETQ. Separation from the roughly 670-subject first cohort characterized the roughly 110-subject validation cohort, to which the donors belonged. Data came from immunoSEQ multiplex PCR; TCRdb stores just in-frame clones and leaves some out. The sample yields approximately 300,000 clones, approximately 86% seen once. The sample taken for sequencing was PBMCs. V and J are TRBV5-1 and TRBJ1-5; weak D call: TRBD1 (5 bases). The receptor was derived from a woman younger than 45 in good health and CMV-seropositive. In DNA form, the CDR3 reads TGCGCCAGCAGCTTGGAGCCGGGGGATCAGCCCCAGCATTTT. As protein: CASSLEPGDQPQHF.